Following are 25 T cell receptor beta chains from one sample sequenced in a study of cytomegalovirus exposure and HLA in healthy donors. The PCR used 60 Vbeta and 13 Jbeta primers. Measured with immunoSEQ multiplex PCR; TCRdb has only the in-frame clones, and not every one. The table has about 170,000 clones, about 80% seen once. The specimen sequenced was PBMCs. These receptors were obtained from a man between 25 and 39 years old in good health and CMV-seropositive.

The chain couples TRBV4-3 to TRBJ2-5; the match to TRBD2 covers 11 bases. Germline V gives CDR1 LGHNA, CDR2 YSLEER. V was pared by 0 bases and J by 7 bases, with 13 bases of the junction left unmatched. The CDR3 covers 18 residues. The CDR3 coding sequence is TGCGCCAGCAGCCAAGAGGTCTTAGCGGGGGGGCCTTACGCGACCCAGTACTTC. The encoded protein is CASSQEVLAGGPYATQYF.

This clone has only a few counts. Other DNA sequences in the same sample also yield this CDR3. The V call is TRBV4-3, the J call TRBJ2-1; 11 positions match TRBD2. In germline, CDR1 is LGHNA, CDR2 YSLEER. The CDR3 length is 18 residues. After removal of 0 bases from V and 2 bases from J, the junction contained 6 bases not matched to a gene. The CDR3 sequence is CASSQEWVAGGPYNEQFF. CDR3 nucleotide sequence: TGCGCCAGCAGCCAAGAATGGGTAGCGGGGGGGCCCTACAATGAGCAGTTCTTC.

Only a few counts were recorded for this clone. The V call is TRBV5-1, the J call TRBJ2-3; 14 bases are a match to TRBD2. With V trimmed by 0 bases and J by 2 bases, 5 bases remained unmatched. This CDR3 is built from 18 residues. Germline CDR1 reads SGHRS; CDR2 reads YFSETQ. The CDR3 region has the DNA TGCGCCAGCAGCTTGGTAGGGACTAGCGGGAGCTACACAGATACGCAGTATTTT. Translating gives CASSLVGTSGSYTDTQYF.

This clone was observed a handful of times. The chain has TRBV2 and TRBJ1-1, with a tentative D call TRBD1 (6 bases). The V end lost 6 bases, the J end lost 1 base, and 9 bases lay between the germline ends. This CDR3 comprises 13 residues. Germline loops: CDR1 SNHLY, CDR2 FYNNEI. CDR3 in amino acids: CASRDRTNTEAFF. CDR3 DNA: TGTGCCAGCAGGGACAGAACGAACACTGAAGCTTTCTTT.

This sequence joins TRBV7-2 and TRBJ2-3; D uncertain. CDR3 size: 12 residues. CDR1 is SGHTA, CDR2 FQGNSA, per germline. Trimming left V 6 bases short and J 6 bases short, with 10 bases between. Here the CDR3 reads CASRVSQDTQYF. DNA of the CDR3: TGTGCCAGCAGAGTGTCCCAGGATACGCAGTATTTT. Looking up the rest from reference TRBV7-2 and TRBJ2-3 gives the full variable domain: GAGVSQSPSNKVTEKGKDVELRCDPISGHTALYWYRQSLGQGLEFLIYFQGNSAPDKSGLPSDRFSAERTGGSVSTLTIQRTQQEDSAVYLCASRVSQDTQYFGPGTRLTVL.

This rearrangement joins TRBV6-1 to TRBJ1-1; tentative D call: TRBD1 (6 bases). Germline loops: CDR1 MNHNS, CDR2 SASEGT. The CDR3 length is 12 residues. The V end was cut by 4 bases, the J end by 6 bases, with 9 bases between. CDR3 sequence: CASSARTAEAFF. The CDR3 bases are TGTGCCAGCAGTGCCCGGACAGCTGAAGCTTTCTTT.

CDR3 amino acids: CASRQDGLGYNEQFF. The CDR3 DNA reads as TGTGCCAGCAGACAGGACGGGCTCGGCTACAATGAGCAGTTCTTC. V and J are TRBV7-3 and TRBJ2-1; possible D gene TRBD1, 5 bases. V was clipped by 6 bases and J by 3 bases, with 15 bases between them. The CDR3 length is 15 residues. CDR1 and CDR2 from the germline V gene are SGHTA and FQGTGA.

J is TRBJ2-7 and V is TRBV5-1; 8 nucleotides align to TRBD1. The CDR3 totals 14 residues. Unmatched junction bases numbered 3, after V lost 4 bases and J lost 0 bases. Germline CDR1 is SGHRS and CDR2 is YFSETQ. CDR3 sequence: CASSPGQVSYEQYF. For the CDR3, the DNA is TGCGCCAGCAGCCCGGGACAGGTCTCCTACGAGCAGTACTTC.

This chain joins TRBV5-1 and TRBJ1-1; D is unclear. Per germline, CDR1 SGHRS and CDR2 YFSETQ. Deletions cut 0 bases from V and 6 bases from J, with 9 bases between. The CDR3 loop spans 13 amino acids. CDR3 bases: TGCGCCAGCAGCTTGGCCTTGTCCGCTGAAGCTTTCTTT. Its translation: CASSLALSAEAFF.

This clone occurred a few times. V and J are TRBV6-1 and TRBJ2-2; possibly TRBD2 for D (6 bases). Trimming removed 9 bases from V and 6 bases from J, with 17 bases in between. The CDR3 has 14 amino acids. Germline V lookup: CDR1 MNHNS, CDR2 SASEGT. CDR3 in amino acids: CASEPGRLAGELFF. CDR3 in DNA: TGTGCCAGTGAGCCAGGGAGGCTCGCCGGGGAGCTGTTTTTT.

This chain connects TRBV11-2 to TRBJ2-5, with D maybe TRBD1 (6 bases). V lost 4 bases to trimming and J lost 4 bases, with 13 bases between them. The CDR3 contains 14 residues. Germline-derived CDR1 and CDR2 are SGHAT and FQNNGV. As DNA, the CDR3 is TGTGCCAGCAGCTCACACAGGGTGGGAGAGACCCAGTACTTC. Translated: CASSSHRVGETQYF.

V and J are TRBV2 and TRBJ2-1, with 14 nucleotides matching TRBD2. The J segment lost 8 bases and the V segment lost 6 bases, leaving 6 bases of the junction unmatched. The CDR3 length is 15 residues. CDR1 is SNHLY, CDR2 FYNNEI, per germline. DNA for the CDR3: TGTGCCAGCAGGTGGGGACTAGCGGGGGTTGATGAGCAGTTCTTC. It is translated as CASRWGLAGVDEQFF. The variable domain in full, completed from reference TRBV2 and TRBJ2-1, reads EPEVTQTPSHQVTQMGQEVILRCVPISNHLYFYWYRQILGQKVEFLVSFYNNEISEKSEIFDDQFSVERPDGSNFTLKIRSTKLEDSAMYFCASRWGLAGVDEQFFGPGTRLTVL.

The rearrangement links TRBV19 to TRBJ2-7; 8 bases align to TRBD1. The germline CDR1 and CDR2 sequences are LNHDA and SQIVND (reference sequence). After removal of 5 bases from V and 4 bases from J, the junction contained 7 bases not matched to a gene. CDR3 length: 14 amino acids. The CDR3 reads CASSFGQGQYEQYF. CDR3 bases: TGTGCCAGTAGTTTTGGACAGGGACAATACGAGCAGTACTTC.

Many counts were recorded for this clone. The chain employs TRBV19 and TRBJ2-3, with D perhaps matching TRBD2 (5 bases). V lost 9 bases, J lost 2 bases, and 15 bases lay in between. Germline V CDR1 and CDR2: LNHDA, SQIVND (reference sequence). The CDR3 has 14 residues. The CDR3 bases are TGTGCCAGCCCCAGCGGCGGAGACACAGATACGCAGTATTTT. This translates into CASPSGGDTDTQYF. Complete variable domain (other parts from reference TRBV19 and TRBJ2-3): DGGITQSPKYLFRKEGQNVTLSCEQNLNHDAMYWYRQDPGQGLRLIYYSQIVNDFQKGDIAEGYSVSREKKESFPLTVTSAQKNPTAFYLCASPSGGDTDTQYFGPGTRLTVL.

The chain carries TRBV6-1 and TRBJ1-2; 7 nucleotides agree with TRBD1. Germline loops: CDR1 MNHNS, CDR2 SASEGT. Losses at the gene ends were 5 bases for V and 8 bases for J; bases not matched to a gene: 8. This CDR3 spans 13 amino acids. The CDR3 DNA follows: TGTGCCAGCAGTCCACGGACAGGCGGGGGCTACACCTTC. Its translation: CASSPRTGGGYTF.

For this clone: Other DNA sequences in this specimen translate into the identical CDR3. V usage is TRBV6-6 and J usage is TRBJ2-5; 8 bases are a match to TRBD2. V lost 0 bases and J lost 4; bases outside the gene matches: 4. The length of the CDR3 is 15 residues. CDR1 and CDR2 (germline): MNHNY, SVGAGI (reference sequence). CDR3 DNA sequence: TGTGCCAGCAGTTACTCGACCCTAGCGGGAGAGACCCAGTACTTC. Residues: CASSYSTLAGETQYF.

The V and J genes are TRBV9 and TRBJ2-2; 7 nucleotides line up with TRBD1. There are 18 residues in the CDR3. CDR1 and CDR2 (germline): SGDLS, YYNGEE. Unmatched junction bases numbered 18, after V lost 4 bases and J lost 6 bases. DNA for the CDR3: TGTGCCAGCAGCAGTGGGGACAGAAGGGCTCGTCAGGCCGGGGAGCTGTTTTTT. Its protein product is CASSSGDRRARQAGELFF.

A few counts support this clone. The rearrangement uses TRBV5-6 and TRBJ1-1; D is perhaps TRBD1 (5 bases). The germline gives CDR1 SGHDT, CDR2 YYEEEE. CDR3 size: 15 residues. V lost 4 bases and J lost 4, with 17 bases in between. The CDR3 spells CASSLATGLSTEAFF. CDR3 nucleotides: TGTGCCAGCAGCCTGGCGACGGGACTGAGCACTGAAGCTTTCTTT.

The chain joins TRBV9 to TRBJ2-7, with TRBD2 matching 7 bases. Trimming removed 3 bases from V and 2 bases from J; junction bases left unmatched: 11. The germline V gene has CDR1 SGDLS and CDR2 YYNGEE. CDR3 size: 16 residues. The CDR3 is CASSAAGWAGTYEQYF. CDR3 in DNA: TGTGCCAGCAGCGCAGCGGGATGGGCCGGGACCTACGAGCAGTACTTC.

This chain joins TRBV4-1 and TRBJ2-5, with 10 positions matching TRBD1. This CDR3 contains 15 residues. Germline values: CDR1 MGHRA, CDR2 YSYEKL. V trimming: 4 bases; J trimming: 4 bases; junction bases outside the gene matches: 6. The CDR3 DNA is TGCGCCAGCAGCCGGGGGACAGGGGTGCGAGAGACCCAGTACTTC. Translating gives CASSRGTGVRETQYF.

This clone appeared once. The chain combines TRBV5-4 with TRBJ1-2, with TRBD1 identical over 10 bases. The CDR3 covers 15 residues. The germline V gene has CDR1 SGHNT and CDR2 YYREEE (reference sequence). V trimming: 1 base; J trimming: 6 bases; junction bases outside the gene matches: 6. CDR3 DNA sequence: TGTGCCAGCAGCTTGCCCTCGACAGGGGGCCATGGCTACACCTTC. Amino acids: CASSLPSTGGHGYTF. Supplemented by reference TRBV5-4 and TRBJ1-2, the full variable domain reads ETGVTQSPTHLIKTRGQQVTLRCSSQSGHNTVSWYQQALGQGPQFIFQYYREEENGRGNFPPRFSGLQFPNYSSELNVNALELDDSALYLCASSLPSTGGHGYTFGSGTRLTVV.

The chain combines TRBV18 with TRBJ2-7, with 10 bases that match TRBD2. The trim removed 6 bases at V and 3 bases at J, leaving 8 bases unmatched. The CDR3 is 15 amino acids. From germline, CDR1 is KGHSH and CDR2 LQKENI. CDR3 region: CASSPGLAEHYEQYF. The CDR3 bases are TGTGCCAGCTCCCCCGGACTAGCGGAGCACTACGAGCAGTACTTC.

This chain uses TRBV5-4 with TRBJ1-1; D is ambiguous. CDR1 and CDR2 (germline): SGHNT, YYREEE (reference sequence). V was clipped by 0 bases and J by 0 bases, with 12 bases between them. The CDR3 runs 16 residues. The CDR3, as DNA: TGTGCCAGCAGCTTGGGGGCAGAGAATTTGAACACTGAAGCTTTCTTT. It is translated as CASSLGAENLNTEAFF. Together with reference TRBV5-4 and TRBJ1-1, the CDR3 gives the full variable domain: ETGVTQSPTHLIKTRGQQVTLRCSSQSGHNTVSWYQQALGQGPQFIFQYYREEENGRGNFPPRFSGLQFPNYSSELNVNALELDDSALYLCASSLGAENLNTEAFFGQGTRLTVV.

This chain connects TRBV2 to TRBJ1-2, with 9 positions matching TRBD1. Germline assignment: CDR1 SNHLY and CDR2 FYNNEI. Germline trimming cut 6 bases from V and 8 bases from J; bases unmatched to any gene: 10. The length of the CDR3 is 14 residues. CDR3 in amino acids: CASSQQGAGGGYTF. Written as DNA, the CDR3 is TGTGCCAGCAGCCAACAGGGGGCAGGTGGGGGCTACACCTTC.

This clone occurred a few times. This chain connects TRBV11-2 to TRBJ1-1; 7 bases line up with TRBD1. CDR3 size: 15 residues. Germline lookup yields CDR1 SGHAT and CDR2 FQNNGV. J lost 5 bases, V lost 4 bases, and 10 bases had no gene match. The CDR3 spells CASSSLTTGSTEAFF. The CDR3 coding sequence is TGTGCCAGCAGCTCCCTAACGACAGGGAGTACTGAAGCTTTCTTT.